The next 2 T cell receptor beta chains were all read from a single sample in a study of response to subunit inactivated influenza vaccine. One entry per CDR3 protein results from TCRdb running MiXCR on the RT-PCR reads. The sample consists of fewer than 350,000 distinct CDR3 sequences, just over 20% of them appearing once. This specimen was PBMCs from blood, taken less than 22 months after vaccination. The receptors shown here come from a man in his fifties or sixties who received an inactivated influenza vaccine.

This clonotype appeared a few times. This sequence joins TRBV6-6 and TRBJ1-2; perhaps TRBD1 as D (5 bases). CDR1 is MNHNY, CDR2 SVGAGI, per germline (reference sequence). This CDR3 region has 12 residues. Here the CDR3 DNA reads TGTGCACTCGCGGCAGGGACCTATGGCTACACCTTC. Its translation: CALAAGTYGYTF.

The chain has TRBV6-2 or TRBV6-3 and TRBJ2-5; D ambiguous. The CDR3 loop spans 14 amino acids. V lost 5 bases, J lost 1 base, and 11 bases lay in between. Germline V gene sequence: CDR1 MNHEY, CDR2 SVGEGT. CDR3 nucleotides: TGTGCCAGCAGTGGACGGCTTCCCCAAGAGACCCAGTACTTC. As protein: CASSGRLPQETQYF.